Listed below are T cell receptor beta chains from one sample, sequenced in a study of blood T cell repertoires in COVID-19. Generated by immunoSEQ multiplex PCR, the TCRdb table keeps only in-frame clones and is missing some. The table lists under 200,000 clones, about nine tenths of them singletons. The sequenced material came from peripheral blood. Receptors originate from a man between 65 and 80 years old with acute or convalescent COVID-19. Each CDR3 is given with its conserved first and last residue. Fields, in order: clone size, D gene, J gene, V gene, CDR3 length, CDR3 DNA, CDR3 protein. A D gene is named only where the DNA matches it firmly. Where a row states a size, it is once, few, many or the class of an expanded clone; other rows omit it.

- | - | TRBJ2-7 | TRBV18 | 15 | TGTGCCAGCTCACCACGATTGGGCGCAACCTACGAGCAGTACTTC | CASSPRLGATYEQYF
once | - | TRBJ2-3 | TRBV9 | 16 | TGTGCCAGCAGCGCCTCAGGGGGCGGGGGGGCAGATACGCAGTATTTT | CASSASGGGGADTQYF
- | - | TRBJ2-3 | TRBV6-6 | 13 | TGTGCCAGCAGTTACGCTCTAGAAGATACGCAGTATTTT | CASSYALEDTQYF
- | - | TRBJ1-6 | TRBV7-2 | 13 | TGTGCCAGCAGCTCTGACAGGAATTCACCCCTCCACTTT | CASSSDRNSPLHF
- | - | TRBJ1-5 | TRBV27 | 19 | TGTGCCAGCAGTTCAACCCCCCCGACAGGTGACTTCCCCAATCAGCCCCAGCATTTT | CASSSTPPTGDFPNQPQHF
- | - | TRBJ2-3 | TRBV5-1 | 15 | TGCGCCAGCAGCTTGGCGGGCAGGGTTGGAGATACGCAGTATTTT | CASSLAGRVGDTQYF
- | TRBD1 | TRBJ1-1 | TRBV10-1 | 13 | TGCGCCAGCAGTTACACAGGGGGGAGTGAAGCTTTCTTT | CASSYTGGSEAFF
- | TRBD1 | TRBJ2-2 | TRBV3-1/TRBV3-2 | 14 | TGTGCCAGCAGCCAAGCAGGGGGTCCGGCGGAGCTGTTTTTT | CASSQAGGPAELFF
- | - | TRBJ2-1 | TRBV7-9 | 16 | TGTGCCAGCAGCGGAGAGGGGGGGGCCTACCACAATGAGCAGTTCTTC | CASSGEGGAYHNEQFF
- | TRBD1 | TRBJ1-5 | TRBV18 | 15 | TGTGCCAGCTCACGACAGGGGGTAGGCAATCAGCCCCAGCATTTT | CASSRQGVGNQPQHF
- | - | TRBJ2-7 | TRBV30 | 13 | TGTGCCTGGAGTGTATCTGGCCGCTACGAGCAGTACTTC | CAWSVSGRYEQYF
- | - | TRBJ1-2 | TRBV7-9 | 14 | TGTGCCAGCAGCTCCATGGGGGGGACCTATGGCTACACCTTC | CASSSMGGTYGYTF
- | TRBD2 | TRBJ2-7 | TRBV11-3 | 14 | TGTGCCAGCAGCTCCCTAGCGGGAGCCACCGAGCAGTACTTC | CASSSLAGATEQYF
- | TRBD2 | TRBJ2-3 | TRBV15 | 16 | TGTGCCACCAGCAGAGATCGGGCCGGGGGGGCAGATACGCAGTATTTT | CATSRDRAGGADTQYF
few | - | TRBJ1-2 | TRBV7-9 | 13 | TGTGCCAGCAGCTTAGCGGTAGGGGGTGGCTACACCTTC | CASSLAVGGGYTF
- | - | TRBJ2-3 | TRBV7-3 | 14 | TGTGCCAGCAGCGAAAGCGGGCACGCAGATACGCAGTATTTT | CASSESGHADTQYF
- | - | TRBJ1-5 | TRBV7-3 | 14 | TGTGCCAGCAGCTCCCAAGGGGCCTCTCCGCCCCAGCATTTT | CASSSQGASPPQHF
- | - | TRBJ2-2 | TRBV20-1 | 14 | TGCAGTGCTAGTGGGGGGACAAACACCGGGGAGCTGTTTTTT | CSASGGTNTGELFF
- | TRBD1 | TRBJ1-1 | TRBV7-2 | 13 | TGTGCCAGCAGCTCGACAGGGTTGGGTGAAGCTTTCTTT | CASSSTGLGEAFF
- | TRBD1 | TRBJ2-7 | TRBV6-5 | 15 | TGTGCCAGCAGTTACTCCGCAGGGGGCTACGACGAGCAGTACTTC | CASSYSAGGYDEQYF
- | TRBD2 | TRBJ2-7 | TRBV2 | 14 | TGTGCCAGCGGGGAGGGGCGGTTGGACTACGAGCAGTACTTC | CASGEGRLDYEQYF
- | - | TRBJ1-1 | TRBV5-1 | 14 | TGCGCCAGCAGCCCAATGCAGGGCTCGACTGAAGCTTTCTTT | CASSPMQGSTEAFF
- | - | TRBJ1-1 | TRBV5-1 | 15 | TGCGCCAGCAGCCAAGACAGGTCCCTGAACACTGAAGCTTTCTTT | CASSQDRSLNTEAFF
- | TRBD1 | TRBJ1-2 | TRBV28 | 12 | TGTGCCAGCAGCCTAACAGGGGGCGGCTACACCTTC | CASSLTGGGYTF
- | - | TRBJ2-1 | TRBV6-1 | 16 | TGTGCCAGCAGTGAAGCAAGACTACCTTCCTACAATGAGCAGTTCTTC | CASSEARLPSYNEQFF
- | TRBD1 | TRBJ2-1 | TRBV7-2 | 15 | TGTGCCAGCAGCTCCGGGACAGGTTCCTACAATGAGCAGTTCTTC | CASSSGTGSYNEQFF
- | TRBD1 | TRBJ1-2 | TRBV5-1 | 15 | TGCGCCAGCAGCAATCCGACAGGGGCCAACTATGGCTACACCTTC | CASSNPTGANYGYTF
- | TRBD2 | TRBJ2-2 | TRBV5-1 | 20 | TGCGCCAGCAGCTTGGCTTCTAAGCCTCGAGCGGGGGGGCCAGGCGGGGAGCTGTTTTTT | CASSLASKPRAGGPGGELFF
- | TRBD2 | TRBJ2-1 | TRBV10-3 | 16 | TGTGCCATCAGTGGGACGGGGACTAGGAGGCACAATGAGCAGTTCTTC | CAISGTGTRRHNEQFF
- | - | TRBJ2-6 | TRBV15 | 16 | TGTGCCACCAAAGGAGGGCCTACAGCTGGGGCCAACGTCCTGACTTTC | CATKGGPTAGANVLTF
- | - | TRBJ1-3 | TRBV5-1 | 13 | TGCGCCAGCAGTCCGACAGGTGGAAACACCATATATTTT | CASSPTGGNTIYF
- | - | TRBJ2-5 | TRBV5-1 | 12 | TGCGCCAGCAGCTTGGACAGGGATATCAGCTACTTC | CASSLDRDISYF
- | - | TRBJ1-1 | TRBV3-1/TRBV3-2 | 15 | TGTGCCAGCAGCCAAGATCATCACAGTAACACTGAAGCTTTCTTT | CASSQDHHSNTEAFF
- | - | TRBJ1-2 | TRBV2 | 16 | TGTGCCAGCAGTGAAGGTTTGTCAGGGGCCCGCTATGGCTACACCTTC | CASSEGLSGARYGYTF
- | TRBD1 | TRBJ1-1 | TRBV27 | 14 | TGTGCCAGCAGTTTCAGGACAGGGGGCGCGCGGGCTTTCTTT | CASSFRTGGARAFF
once | TRBD1 | TRBJ2-3 | TRBV29-1 | 13 | TGCAGCGCTGGACAGGGAGAATCAGATACGCAGTATTTT | CSAGQGESDTQYF
- | - | TRBJ1-5 | TRBV24-1 | 16 | TGTGCCACCAGTGACCGGATCCGGGGTAGCAATCAGCCCCAGCATTTT | CATSDRIRGSNQPQHF
once | - | TRBJ1-5 | TRBV28 | 13 | TGTGCCAGCACCCGGGGAGGGTATCAGCCCCAGCATTTT | CASTRGGYQPQHF
- | TRBD2 | TRBJ2-7 | TRBV3-1/TRBV3-2 | 17 | TGTGCCAGCAGCCGCGGTCTCGGGACTAGCGGGAGCCACGAGCAGTACTTC | CASSRGLGTSGSHEQYF
- | - | TRBJ1-6 | TRBV3-1/TRBV3-2 | 15 | TGTGCCAGCAGCCACGGGGAGGCAATACCATTACCCCTCCACTTT | CASSHGEAIPLPLHF
- | - | TRBJ2-1 | TRBV10-3 | 15 | TGTGCCATCAGTGAATTCCGTGGGGGGGCAAATGAGCAGTTCTTC | CAISEFRGGANEQFF
- | - | TRBJ2-1 | TRBV24-1 | 16 | TGTGCCACCAGTGACTGGTCCAGGGAGGCTTACAATGAGCAGTTCTTC | CATSDWSREAYNEQFF
- | TRBD1 | TRBJ1-5 | TRBV28 | 13 | TGTGCCAGCAGAACAGGGGGCAATCAGCCCCAGCATTTT | CASRTGGNQPQHF